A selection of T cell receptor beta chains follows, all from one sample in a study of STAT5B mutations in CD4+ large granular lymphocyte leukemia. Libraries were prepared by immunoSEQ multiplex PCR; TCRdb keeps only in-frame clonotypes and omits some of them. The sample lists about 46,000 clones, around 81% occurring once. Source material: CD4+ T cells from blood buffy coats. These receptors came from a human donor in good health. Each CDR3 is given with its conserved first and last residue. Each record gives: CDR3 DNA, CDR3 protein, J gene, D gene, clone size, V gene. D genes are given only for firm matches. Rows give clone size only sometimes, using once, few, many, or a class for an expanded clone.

DNA: TGCGCCAGCAGCGTGGGGACAGGGTACTATGGCTACACCTTC
CDR3: CASSVGTGYYGYTF
J: TRBJ1-2
D: TRBD1
size: .
V: TRBV5-1

DNA: TGTGCCAGCAGCTTACAGGGGGATAGCAATCAGCCCCAGCATTTT
CDR3: CASSLQGDSNQPQHF
J: TRBJ1-5
D: TRBD1
size: once
V: TRBV5-5

DNA: TGTGCCACCAGCAGATTCAGGGGGATCAATGAAAAACTGTTTTTT
CDR3: CATSRFRGINEKLFF
J: TRBJ1-4
D: TRBD1
size: .
V: TRBV15

DNA: TGTGCCAGCAGGACTCTGAGGGGGAACACTGAAGCTTTCTTT
CDR3: CASRTLRGNTEAFF
J: TRBJ1-1
D: .
size: once
V: TRBV5-6

DNA: TGTGCCAGCAGCGCCCCTGGGACTAGCGGGACCGGGGAGCTGTTTTTT
CDR3: CASSAPGTSGTGELFF
J: TRBJ2-2
D: TRBD2
size: .
V: TRBV7-3

DNA: TGTGCCAGCAGCTTAGATCGGGGGGGAGATACGCAGTATTTT
CDR3: CASSLDRGGDTQYF
J: TRBJ2-3
D: TRBD2
size: .
V: TRBV11-3

DNA: TGTGCCAGCAGTTCCGGGACAGCTAATAACTATGGCTACACCTTC
CDR3: CASSSGTANNYGYTF
J: TRBJ1-2
D: TRBD1
size: .
V: TRBV28

DNA: TGTGCCAGCAGACTAGCGCGGCAAGAGACCCAGTACTTC
CDR3: CASRLARQETQYF
J: TRBJ2-5
D: TRBD2
size: .
V: TRBV2

DNA: TGTGCCAGCAGCCTCTGGACTAGCGGCCCTGGGGTAGATACGCAGTATTTT
CDR3: CASSLWTSGPGVDTQYF
J: TRBJ2-3
D: TRBD2
size: .
V: TRBV5-4

DNA: TGCGCCAGCAGCCCCCAGGGGGCGCGGGGGACAGATACGCAGTATTTT
CDR3: CASSPQGARGTDTQYF
J: TRBJ2-3
D: .
size: .
V: TRBV4-1

DNA: TGTGCCAGCAGAATTGGACGGTATAGCAATCAGCCCCAGCATTTT
CDR3: CASRIGRYSNQPQHF
J: TRBJ1-5
D: .
size: .
V: TRBV28